Each of the 11 T cell receptor beta chains below was sequenced from the same sample in a study of shared T cell receptors in the human thymus. TCRdb keeps only in-frame clones here, not all; method: immunoSEQ multiplex PCR. This sample has 700,000 or so clones; over 75% occur once, and the top ten carry roughly 0.01%. The data also belong to a second study, concerning human thymus T cells.

The sample was thymocytes. These TCRs come from a girl under three years old with a congenital heart defect.

The CDR3 nucleotides read TGTGCCAGCAGGGGGGGGGCACAGCAAGAGACCCAGTACTTC. Encoded protein: CASRGGAQQETQYF. The rearrangement joins TRBV2 to TRBJ2-5; D is perhaps TRBD2 (7 bases). This CDR3 is built from 14 residues. V was trimmed by 6 bases and J by 2 bases, leaving 13 bases between them. Germline assignment: CDR1 SNHLY and CDR2 FYNNEI.

This clone came up a few times. The same CDR3 is also encoded by other DNA sequences in this sample. This chain joins TRBV5-1 and TRBJ2-7; TRBD1 might be the D (6 bases). The CDR3 loop spans 13 amino acids. CDR1 is SGHRS and CDR2 is YFSETQ in the germline V gene. V gave up 4 bases and J gave up 0 bases, with 8 bases separating them. CDR3 nucleotide sequence: TGCGCCAGCAGCCTGACAGGCTCCTACGAGCAGTACTTC. Protein product: CASSLTGSYEQYF.

The chain couples TRBV11-2 to TRBJ1-3, with D unresolved. Germline lookup yields CDR1 SGHAT and CDR2 FQNNGV. The CDR3 is 12 amino acids. V gave up 0 bases and J gave up 9 bases, with 6 bases separating them. CDR3 sequence (DNA): TGTGCCAGCAGCTTAGAGGGAGGCACCATATATTTT. Residues: CASSLEGGTIYF.

The chain carries TRBV28 and TRBJ1-3; 11 bases match TRBD1. Trimming removed 5 bases from V and 3 bases from J; junction bases left unmatched: 9. Germline CDR1 and CDR2: MDHEN and SYDVKM. The CDR3 covers 17 residues. The CDR3 here is CASSPGGDRGNGNTIYF. DNA for the CDR3: TGTGCCAGCAGTCCCGGGGGGGACAGGGGGAATGGAAACACCATATATTTT. Drawing the rest from reference TRBV28 and TRBJ1-3, the complete variable domain is DVKVTQSSRYLVKRTGEKVFLECVQDMDHENMFWYRQDPGLGLRLIYFSYDVKMKEKGDIPEGYSVSREKKERFSLILESASTNQTSMYLCASSPGGDRGNGNTIYFGEGSWLTVV.

V and J are TRBV7-3 and TRBJ2-7; 11 bases fit TRBD2. Germline CDR1 SGHTA, CDR2 FQGTGA. V lost 5 bases and J lost 3; bases outside the gene matches: 6. The CDR3 runs to 15 residues. The CDR3 spells CASSHPSGGLYEQYF. The CDR3 region has the DNA TGTGCCAGCAGCCACCCTAGCGGGGGGCTCTACGAGCAGTACTTC.

This rearrangement joins TRBV6-4 to TRBJ1-2; TRBD1 might be the D (5 bases). Trimming left V 8 bases short and J 2 bases short, with 15 bases between. The CDR3 spans 14 residues. From germline, CDR1 is MRHNA and CDR2 SNTAGT. CDR3 loop: CASSPSRGNYGYTF. CDR3 coding DNA: TGTGCCAGCTCCCCGTCTAGGGGAAACTATGGCTACACCTTC.

The chain combines TRBV5-6 with TRBJ1-1; 7 nucleotides match TRBD1. J lost 5 bases, V lost 3 bases, and 13 bases had no gene match. Germline values: CDR1 SGHDT, CDR2 YYEEEE. The CDR3 covers 16 residues. CDR3 sequence (DNA): TGTGCCAGCAGCTCCGCATTAGACAGGGAGATGACTGAAGCTTTCTTT. Its protein is CASSSALDREMTEAFF.

The V and J genes are TRBV12-5 and TRBJ1-1, with D possibly TRBD1 on 6 matching bases. V was pared by 6 bases and J by 6 bases, with 17 bases between. Germline assignment: CDR1 LGHNT and CDR2 FRNRAP. The CDR3 covers 14 residues. CDR3 bases: TGTGCTAGTGGCCCCCCCGCGGGGGCCTCTGAAGCTTTCTTT. As protein: CASGPPAGASEAFF.

This clone was detected only a few times. The gene calls are TRBV14 and TRBJ2-2, with 9 positions matching TRBD1. This CDR3 has 18 amino acids. Trimming cost V 0 bases and J 1 base; bases outside gene matches: 6. Germline V CDR1 and CDR2: SGHDN, FVKESK. DNA for the CDR3: TGTGCCAGCAGCCAAGATTTTGGACAGGGGCGGAACACCGGGGAGCTGTTTTTT. Amino acids: CASSQDFGQGRNTGELFF.

This sequence joins TRBV2 and TRBJ1-1; 10 positions match TRBD1. CDR1 is SNHLY and CDR2 is FYNNEI in the germline V gene. CDR3 size: 15 residues. With 6 bases clipped from V and 5 bases from J, the junction kept 9 bases outside the gene matches. CDR3 nucleotide sequence: TGTGCCAGCAGCGGGGACAGGGGAGGAGGGACTGAAGCTTTCTTT. This encodes CASSGDRGGGTEAFF.

The chain has TRBV5-1 and TRBJ2-1, with 8 bases identical to TRBD1. This CDR3 contains 15 residues. The germline V gene encodes CDR1 SGHRS and CDR2 YFSETQ. The V and J ends lost 3 bases and 6 bases, in that order; junction bases with no gene match: 8. CDR3 protein: CASSSTGENSNEQFF. DNA of the CDR3: TGCGCCAGCAGCTCGACAGGGGAGAATAGCAATGAGCAGTTCTTC.